A selection of T cell receptor beta chains follows, all from one sample in a study of shared clonotypes between healthy human individuals. Produced via immunoSEQ multiplex PCR; TCRdb's table is partial and in-frame only. Of some 2 million clones in the sample, roughly 94% are singletons; the top ten hold 1% to 1.3%. Material for sequencing was naive CD8+ T cells sorted from blood. The receptor set was obtained from a young man in good health. Each CDR3 is given with its conserved first and last residue. D genes are given only for firm matches. Clone sizes are given selectively: once, few, many, or a class where the clone is expanded.

j_call v_call d_call clone_size cdr3_aa cdr3_nt
TRBJ1-2 TRBV7-2 TRBD1 . CASSEGAYSNNYGYTF TGTGCCAGCAGCGAGGGGGCGTACAGTAACAACTATGGCTACACCTTC
TRBJ2-7 TRBV4-3 TRBD2 once CASSQVVIGLAGDYEQYF TGCGCCAGCAGCCAAGTCGTCATCGGTCTAGCGGGAGATTACGAGCAGTACTTC
TRBJ2-7 TRBV27 TRBD2 . CASSLTSGGPYEQYF TGTGCCAGCAGTTTAACTAGCGGGGGGCCGTACGAGCAGTACTTC
TRBJ2-7 TRBV7-9 TRBD2 . CASSLSGGGYEQYF TGTGCCAGCAGCTTATCGGGAGGGGGGTACGAGCAGTACTTC
TRBJ2-2 TRBV27 . . CASSLGRTGELFF TGTGCCAGCAGTTTGGGGAGGACCGGGGAGCTGTTTTTT
TRBJ1-5 TRBV6-1 . once CASSQLRNQPQHF TGTGCCAGCAGCCAACTGCGCAATCAGCCCCAGCATTTT
TRBJ1-1 TRBV19 TRBD1 . CASTGGGQDEAFF TGTGCCAGTACAGGGGGCGGACAGGATGAAGCTTTCTTT
TRBJ2-5 TRBV9 TRBD1 . CASSPNTGAMGETQYF TGTGCCAGCAGCCCCAACACAGGGGCCATGGGAGAGACCCAGTACTTC
TRBJ1-3 TRBV9 . . CASSAVGRTGNTIYF TGTGCCAGCAGCGCCGTCGGGAGAACTGGAAACACCATATATTTT
TRBJ1-5 TRBV5-1 . . CASSLGQGQQNQPQHF TGCGCCAGCAGCTTGGGTCAGGGGCAACAGAATCAGCCCCAGCATTTT
TRBJ2-5 TRBV27 . . CASSLSGPTETQYF TGTGCCAGCAGTTTATCAGGGCCGACAGAGACCCAGTACTTC
TRBJ1-6 TRBV4-1 . . CASSPDGDSPLHF TGCGCCAGCAGCCCGGACGGAGATTCACCCCTCCACTTT
TRBJ2-5 TRBV10-2 . . CASSDFLETQYF TGCGCCAGCAGTGACTTTTTAGAGACCCAGTACTTC
TRBJ2-7 TRBV13 TRBD2 . CASSPRTSGRTTYEQYF TGTGCCAGCAGCCCCCGGACTAGCGGGAGGACTACCTACGAGCAGTACTTC
TRBJ2-7 TRBV4-1 . . CASSQEGSAYEQYF TGCGCCAGCAGCCAAGAGGGCTCGGCCTACGAGCAGTACTTC
TRBJ1-6 TRBV7-9 . . CASSIGLGDSPLHF TGTGCCAGCAGCATAGGACTAGGGGATTCACCCCTCCACTTT
TRBJ1-6 TRBV6-5 . . CASRPDVGNSPLHF TGTGCCAGCAGACCGGACGTTGGGAATTCACCCCTCCACTTT
TRBJ2-1 TRBV6-5 TRBD2 . CASSPTSGTYNEQFF TGTGCCAGCAGTCCGACTAGCGGGACTTACAATGAGCAGTTCTTC
TRBJ1-1 TRBV7-3 . once CASSPFPGIEEAFF TGTGCCAGCAGCCCTTTCCCCGGGATAGAAGAAGCTTTCTTT
TRBJ2-1 TRBV4-3 . . CASSLGPGYNEQFF TGCGCCAGCAGCCTGGGACCCGGCTACAATGAGCAGTTCTTC
TRBJ1-2 TRBV10-3 . . CAISGPNLDSVFYGYTF TGTGCCATCAGTGGCCCGAATTTAGACAGTGTTTTCTATGGCTACACCTTC
TRBJ1-2 TRBV4-1 TRBD1 . CASSPSGGYGYTF TGCGCCAGCAGTCCCTCAGGGGGCTATGGCTACACCTTC
TRBJ2-2 TRBV6-1 TRBD1 . CASSGTGLPGELFF TGTGCCAGCAGTGGGACAGGGCTACCCGGGGAGCTGTTTTTT
TRBJ2-7 TRBV5-4 TRBD2 . CASSLRGGSNYEQYF TGTGCCAGCAGCCTCAGAGGCGGGAGTAACTACGAGCAGTACTTC
TRBJ1-1 TRBV7-9 . . CASSLDWGNTEAFF TGTGCCAGCAGCTTAGACTGGGGGAACACTGAAGCTTTCTTT
TRBJ2-5 TRBV5-4 TRBD1 . CASSFGRGLETQYF TGTGCCAGCAGCTTCGGCAGGGGGCTTGAGACCCAGTACTTC
TRBJ1-1 TRBV5-1 TRBD1 . CASSSTGVGTEAFF TGCGCCAGCAGCTCGACAGGGGTTGGCACTGAAGCTTTCTTT
TRBJ2-5 TRBV6-1 . . CASSEVFPPAALETQYF TGTGCCAGCAGTGAAGTCTTCCCACCAGCGGCCCTGGAGACCCAGTACTTC
TRBJ2-7 TRBV11-3 TRBD1 . CASSEDRDHEQYF TGTGCCAGCAGCGAGGACAGGGATCACGAGCAGTACTTC
TRBJ2-4 TRBV6-5 TRBD2 . CASSYSGGLNIQYF TGTGCCAGCAGTTACTCGGGGGGGTTAAACATTCAGTACTTC
TRBJ2-7 TRBV6-1 . . CASSDLGGPGEQYF TGTGCCAGCAGTGATCTAGGGGGTCCAGGCGAGCAGTACTTC
TRBJ1-5 TRBV9 . . CASSVSGGSNQPQHF TGTGCCAGCAGCGTATCAGGCGGTAGCAATCAGCCCCAGCATTTT
TRBJ2-1 TRBV27 TRBD2 . CASSLKPSGGPYNEQFF TGTGCCAGCAGTTTAAAGCCTAGCGGGGGACCCTACAATGAGCAGTTCTTC
TRBJ2-7 TRBV4-1 TRBD2 . CASSQGGGSYEQYF TGCGCCAGCAGCCAGGGGGGGGGCTCCTACGAGCAGTACTTC
TRBJ2-3 TRBV2 TRBD2 once CASTSGGPADTQYF TGTGCCAGCACCTCGGGGGGGCCTGCAGATACGCAGTATTTT
TRBJ1-2 TRBV7-9 TRBD1 . CASSQGQGADYGYTF TGTGCCAGCAGCCAGGGACAGGGGGCGGACTATGGCTACACCTTC
TRBJ2-5 TRBV28 . . CASSLYAGWETQYF TGTGCCAGCAGTTTATATGCAGGGTGGGAGACCCAGTACTTC